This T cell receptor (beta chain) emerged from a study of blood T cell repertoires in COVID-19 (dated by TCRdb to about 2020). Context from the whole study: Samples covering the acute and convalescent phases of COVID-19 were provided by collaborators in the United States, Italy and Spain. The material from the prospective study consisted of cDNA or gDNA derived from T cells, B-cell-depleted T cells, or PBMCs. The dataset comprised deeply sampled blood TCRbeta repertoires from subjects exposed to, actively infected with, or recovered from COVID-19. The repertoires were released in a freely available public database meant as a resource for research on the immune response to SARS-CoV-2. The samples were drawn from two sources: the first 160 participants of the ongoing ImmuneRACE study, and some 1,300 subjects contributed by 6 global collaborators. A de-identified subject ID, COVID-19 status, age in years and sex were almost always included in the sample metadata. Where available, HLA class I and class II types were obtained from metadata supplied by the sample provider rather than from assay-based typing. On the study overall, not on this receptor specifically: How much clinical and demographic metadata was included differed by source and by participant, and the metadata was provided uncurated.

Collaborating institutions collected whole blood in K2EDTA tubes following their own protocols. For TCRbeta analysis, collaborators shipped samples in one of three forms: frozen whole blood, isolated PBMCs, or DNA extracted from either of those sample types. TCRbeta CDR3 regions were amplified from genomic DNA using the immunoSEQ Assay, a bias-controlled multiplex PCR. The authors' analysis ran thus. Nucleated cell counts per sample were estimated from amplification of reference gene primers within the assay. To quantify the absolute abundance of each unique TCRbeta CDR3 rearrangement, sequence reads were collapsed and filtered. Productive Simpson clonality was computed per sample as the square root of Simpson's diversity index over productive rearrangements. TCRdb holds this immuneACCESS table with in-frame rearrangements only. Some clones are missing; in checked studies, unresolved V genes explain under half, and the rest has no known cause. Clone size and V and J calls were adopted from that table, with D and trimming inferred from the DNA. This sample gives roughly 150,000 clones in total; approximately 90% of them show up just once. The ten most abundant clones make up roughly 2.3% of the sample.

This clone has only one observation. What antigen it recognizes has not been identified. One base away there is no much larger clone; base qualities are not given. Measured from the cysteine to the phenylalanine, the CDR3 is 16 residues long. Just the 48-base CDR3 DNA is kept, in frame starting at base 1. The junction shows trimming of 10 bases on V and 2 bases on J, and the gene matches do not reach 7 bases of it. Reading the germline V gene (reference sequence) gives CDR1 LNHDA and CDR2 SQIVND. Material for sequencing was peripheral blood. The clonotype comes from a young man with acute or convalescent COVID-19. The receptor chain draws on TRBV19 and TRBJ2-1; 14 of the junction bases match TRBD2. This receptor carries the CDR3 CATRGTSGSAYNEQFF. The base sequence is TGTGCCACCCGCGGGACTAGCGGGAGTGCCTACAATGAGCAGTTCTTC.